This entry is about one TCR beta chain. Its antigen remains unknown. The entry originates in a study of cytomegalovirus exposure and HLA in healthy donors. Study-level points and caveats: In the 95 to 150 validation repertoires, a later analysis found that first-cohort TCR clusters tended to co-occur. The study flagged fewer than 200 TCR beta chains as cytomegalovirus-associated.

The data were produced by immunoSEQ multiplex PCR, yet TCRdb's version contains in-frame clones alone and is incomplete. The sample holds about 56,000 clones, 85% to 95% seen once. The CDR3 is made up of 18 amino acids. Trimming at V came to 5 bases and at J to 2 bases, leaving 14 bases not matched to a gene. Germline V gene lookup returns CDR1 SGHVS and CDR2 FNYEAQ. Sequenced sample: PBMCs. The clonotype was recovered from a man younger than 35 in good health and CMV-seronegative. The chain couples TRBV7-6 to TRBJ1-3; 8 positions match TRBD1. CDR3 region: CASSPGQATFTAGNTIYF. CDR3 bases: TGTGCCAGCAGCCCGGGACAGGCAACCTTTACGGCTGGAAACACCATATATTTT.